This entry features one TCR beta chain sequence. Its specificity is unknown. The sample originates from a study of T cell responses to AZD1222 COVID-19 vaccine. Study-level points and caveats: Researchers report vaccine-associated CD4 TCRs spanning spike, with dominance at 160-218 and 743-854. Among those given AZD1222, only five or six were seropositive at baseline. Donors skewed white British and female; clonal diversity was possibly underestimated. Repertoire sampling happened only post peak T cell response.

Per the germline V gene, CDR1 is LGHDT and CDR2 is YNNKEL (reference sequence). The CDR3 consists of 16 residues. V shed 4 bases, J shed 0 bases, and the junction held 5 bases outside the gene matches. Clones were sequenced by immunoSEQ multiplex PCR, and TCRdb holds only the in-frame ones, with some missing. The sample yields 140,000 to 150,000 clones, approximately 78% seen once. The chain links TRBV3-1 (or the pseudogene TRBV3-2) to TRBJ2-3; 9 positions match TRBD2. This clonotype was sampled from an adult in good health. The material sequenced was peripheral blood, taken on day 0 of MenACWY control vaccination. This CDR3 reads CASSPRLAASTDTQYF. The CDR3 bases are TGTGCCAGCAGCCCCAGACTAGCGGCTAGCACAGATACGCAGTATTTT.